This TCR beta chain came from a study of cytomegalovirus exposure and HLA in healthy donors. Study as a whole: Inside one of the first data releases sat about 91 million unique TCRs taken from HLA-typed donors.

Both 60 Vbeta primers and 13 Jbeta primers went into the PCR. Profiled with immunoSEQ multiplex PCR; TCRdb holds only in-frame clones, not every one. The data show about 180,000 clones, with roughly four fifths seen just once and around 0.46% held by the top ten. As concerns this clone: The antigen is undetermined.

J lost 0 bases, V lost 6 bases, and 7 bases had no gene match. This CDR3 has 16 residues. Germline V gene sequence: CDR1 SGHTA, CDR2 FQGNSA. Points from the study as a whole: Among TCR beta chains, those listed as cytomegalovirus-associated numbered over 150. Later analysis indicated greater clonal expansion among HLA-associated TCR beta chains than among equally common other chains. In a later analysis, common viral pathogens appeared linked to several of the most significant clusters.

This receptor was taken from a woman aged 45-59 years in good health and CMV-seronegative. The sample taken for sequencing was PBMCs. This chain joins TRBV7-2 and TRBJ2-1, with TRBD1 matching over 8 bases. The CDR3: CASRKDRGGSYNEQFF. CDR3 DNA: TGTGCCAGCAGGAAAGACAGGGGAGGCTCCTACAATGAGCAGTTCTTC.